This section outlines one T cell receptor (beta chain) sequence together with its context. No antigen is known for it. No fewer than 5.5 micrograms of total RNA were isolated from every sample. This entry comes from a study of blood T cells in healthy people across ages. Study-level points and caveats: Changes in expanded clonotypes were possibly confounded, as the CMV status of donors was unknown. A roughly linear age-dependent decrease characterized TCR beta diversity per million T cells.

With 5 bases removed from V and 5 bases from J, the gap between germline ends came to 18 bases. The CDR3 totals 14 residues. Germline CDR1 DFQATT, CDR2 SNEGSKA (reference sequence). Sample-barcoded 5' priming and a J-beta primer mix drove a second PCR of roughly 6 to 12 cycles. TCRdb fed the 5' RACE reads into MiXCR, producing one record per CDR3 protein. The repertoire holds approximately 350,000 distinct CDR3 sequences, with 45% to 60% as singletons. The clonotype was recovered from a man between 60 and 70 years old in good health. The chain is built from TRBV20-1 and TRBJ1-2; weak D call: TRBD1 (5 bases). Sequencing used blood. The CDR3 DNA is TGCAGTGCTCTCGCGCAGGGCCGGGGTTATGGCTACACCTTC. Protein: CSALAQGRGYGYTF.